This section outlines one TCR beta chain sequence together with its context. Its cognate antigen is unknown. The record originates from a study of OX40 agonist ivuxolimab in advanced cancers. For the study at large: Dose-escalation subjects each had hepatocellular carcinoma, melanoma, renal cell or head and neck cancer. Study observations and caveats: Among T cells, CD8+ cells averaged more expanded clones than CD4+ cells. At doses 0.1 to 3.0 mg/kg, CD4+ and CD8+ clones expanded.

The CDR3 consists of 16 residues. Germline-derived CDR1 and CDR2 are ENHRY and SYGVKD. Trimming removed 6 bases from V and 2 bases from J; junction bases left unmatched: 4. Profiling relied on immunoSEQ multiplex PCR, and the TCRdb table lists in-frame clones only, not all of them. The data contain roughly 30,000 clones, about 73% of them singletons. This receptor was taken from an adult with an advanced solid tumor such as melanoma, head and neck, liver or kidney cancer. V is TRBV10-3 and J is TRBJ2-3, with TRBD2 matching 14 bases. The sample in question was CD4+ or CD8+ T cells sorted from blood, obtained in a trial of the OX40 agonist ivuxolimab. CDR3 coding DNA: TGTGCCATCAGCGGGACTAGCGGGGGCCACACAGATACGCAGTATTTT. Residues: CAISGTSGGHTDTQYF.